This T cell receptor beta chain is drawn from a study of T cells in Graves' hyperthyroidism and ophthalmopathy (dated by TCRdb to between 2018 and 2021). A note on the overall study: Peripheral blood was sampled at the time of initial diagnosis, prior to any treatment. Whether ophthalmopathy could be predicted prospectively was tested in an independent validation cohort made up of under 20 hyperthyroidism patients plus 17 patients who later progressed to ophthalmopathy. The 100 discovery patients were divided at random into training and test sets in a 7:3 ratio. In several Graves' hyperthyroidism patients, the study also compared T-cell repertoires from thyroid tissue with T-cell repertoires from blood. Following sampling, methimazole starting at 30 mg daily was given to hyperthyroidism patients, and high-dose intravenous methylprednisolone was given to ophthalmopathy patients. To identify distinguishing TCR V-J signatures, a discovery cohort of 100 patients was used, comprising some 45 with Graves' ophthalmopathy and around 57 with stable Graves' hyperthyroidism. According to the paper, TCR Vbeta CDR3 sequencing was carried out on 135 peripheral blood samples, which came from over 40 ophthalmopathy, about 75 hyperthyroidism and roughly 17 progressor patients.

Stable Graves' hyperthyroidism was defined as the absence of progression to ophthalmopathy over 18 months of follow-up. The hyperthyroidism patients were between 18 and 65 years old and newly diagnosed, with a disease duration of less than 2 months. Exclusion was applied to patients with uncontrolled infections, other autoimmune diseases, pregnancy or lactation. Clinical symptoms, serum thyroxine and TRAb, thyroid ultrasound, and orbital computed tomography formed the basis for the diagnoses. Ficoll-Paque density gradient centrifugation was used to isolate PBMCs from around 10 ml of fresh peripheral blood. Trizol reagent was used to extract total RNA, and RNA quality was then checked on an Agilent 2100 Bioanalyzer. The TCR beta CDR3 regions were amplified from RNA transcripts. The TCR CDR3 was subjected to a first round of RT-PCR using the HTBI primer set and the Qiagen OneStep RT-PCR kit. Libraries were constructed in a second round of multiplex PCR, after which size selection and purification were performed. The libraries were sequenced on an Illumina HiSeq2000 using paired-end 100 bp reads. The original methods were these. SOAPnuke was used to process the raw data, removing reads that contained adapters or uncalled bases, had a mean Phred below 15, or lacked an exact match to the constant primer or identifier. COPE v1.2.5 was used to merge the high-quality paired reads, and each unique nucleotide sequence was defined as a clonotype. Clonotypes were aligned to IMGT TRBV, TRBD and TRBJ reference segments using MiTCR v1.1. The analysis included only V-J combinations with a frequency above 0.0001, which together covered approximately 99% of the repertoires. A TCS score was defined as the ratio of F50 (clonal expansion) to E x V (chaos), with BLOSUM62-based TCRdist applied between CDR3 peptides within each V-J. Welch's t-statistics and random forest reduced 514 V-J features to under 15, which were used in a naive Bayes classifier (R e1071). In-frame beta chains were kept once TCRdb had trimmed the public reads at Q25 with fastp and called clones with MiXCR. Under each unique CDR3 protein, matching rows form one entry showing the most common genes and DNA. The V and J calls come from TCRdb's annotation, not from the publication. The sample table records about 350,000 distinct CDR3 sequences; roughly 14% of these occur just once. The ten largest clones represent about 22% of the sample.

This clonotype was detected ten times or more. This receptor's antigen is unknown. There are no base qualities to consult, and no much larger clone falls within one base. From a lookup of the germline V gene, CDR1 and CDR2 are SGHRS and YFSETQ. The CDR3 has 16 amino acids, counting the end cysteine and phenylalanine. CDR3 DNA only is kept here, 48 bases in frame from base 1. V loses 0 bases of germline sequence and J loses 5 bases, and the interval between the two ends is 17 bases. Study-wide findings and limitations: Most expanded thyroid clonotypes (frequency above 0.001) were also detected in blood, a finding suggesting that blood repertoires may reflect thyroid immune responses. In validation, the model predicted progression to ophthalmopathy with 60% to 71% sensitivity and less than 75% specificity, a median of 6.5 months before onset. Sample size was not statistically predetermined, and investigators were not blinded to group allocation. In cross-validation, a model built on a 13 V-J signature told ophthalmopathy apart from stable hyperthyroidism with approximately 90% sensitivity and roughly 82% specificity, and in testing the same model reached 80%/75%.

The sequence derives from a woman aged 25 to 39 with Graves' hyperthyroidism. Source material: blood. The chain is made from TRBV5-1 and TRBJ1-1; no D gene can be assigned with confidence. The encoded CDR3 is CASSLDVLGYETEAFF. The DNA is TGCGCCAGCAGCTTGGATGTTCTGGGGTACGAAACTGAAGCTTTCTTT. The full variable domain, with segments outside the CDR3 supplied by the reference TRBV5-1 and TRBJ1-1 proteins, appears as KAGVTQTPRYLIKTRGQQVTLSCSPISGHRSVSWYQQTPGQGLQFLFEYFSETQRNKGNFPGRFSGRQFSNSRSEMNVSTLELGDSALYLCASSLDVLGYETEAFFGQGTRLTVV.